This TCR beta chain is drawn from a study of quantifying T cell responses using KT2 cells. Study background: Reverse transcription used primers in the TCR alpha and beta constant regions.

The sample is PBMC spiked with counted cells of clone KT2. KT2 cells were mixed with fixed PBMC numbers at varying ratios. In germline, CDR1 is MDHEN, CDR2 SYDVKM. The CDR3 sequence is 16 residues long. V was trimmed by 6 bases and J by 4 bases, leaving 21 bases between them. The cDNA 3' end received a ligated oligonucleotide with a UMI. The first PCR ran approximately 4 cycles with an equimolar RC1.1 and RC1.2 beta primer mix. TCRdb analysed the UMI-ligation and nested PCR reads with MiXCR anew, one entry per CDR3 protein. The sample yields 25,000 to 40,000 distinct CDR3 sequences, over 9% seen once. The chain combines TRBV28 with TRBJ1-2, with a weak D call TRBD1 (6 bases). This sequence was found in a human donor. Sequenced: PBMCs spiked with cells of the T cell clone KT2. For the CDR3, the DNA is TGTGCCAGCAGCGAGGCGAGCTGGGGGCTCGGCTATGGCTACACCTTC. Translation gives CASSEASWGLGYGYTF.